The clone carrying this T cell receptor beta chain was counted at least ten times. Antigen unknown. Time point reported: longitudinal time-point 1 (baseline). The unsorted libraries were generated from a total of 2 million PBMCs, which had been stored in RNAlater at -80 C. These data originate in a study of neurological immune-mediated disorders. Study outcomes and limitations: Subjects shared no identical expanded-clone CDR3 amino acid sequences, suggesting private TCR-beta repertoires in all groups.

5'RACE with 10-nucleotide random UMIs produced the cDNA. The authors obtained over 200 million TCR-beta sequences from 15-18 subjects per sequencing run. TCRdb called the 5' RACE reads again in MiXCR, with one record for every CDR3 protein. There are tens of thousands of distinct CDR3 sequences in the sample; 12% to 15% occur only once, and 4.5% to 5.5% lies in the top ten. Trimming took 6 bases from V and 6 from J, leaving 21 bases between them. CDR3 length: 15 residues. Germline assignment: CDR1 MDHEN and CDR2 SYDVKM. The chain couples TRBV28 to TRBJ2-7; D is possibly TRBD1 (6 bases). The material sequenced was PBMCs. This clonotype was obtained from a female donor with HTLV-1-associated myelopathy (HAM/TSP). The CDR3 nucleotides read TGTGCCAGCAGCCTTGCCCCCAGGGAAGGGGGCGAGCAGTACTTC. Residues: CASSLAPREGGEQYF.